A single sample is the source of the 2 T cell receptor beta chains below, sequenced in a study of blood T cell repertoires in COVID-19 (dated by TCRdb to the early 2020s). Library preparation used the immunoSEQ multiplex PCR assay. In TCRdb, the immuneACCESS table is reduced to in-frame sequences with V and J assigned. These tables do not hold every clone; where another copy was compared, an unresolved V gene accounts for under half, and the others remain unexplained. The sample data list around 300,000 clones, and around 87% of these were observed just once. 1% of the sample belongs to the ten largest clones. The sequencing sample was made of peripheral blood. Every receptor here comes from a man in his fifties with active or convalescent COVID-19.

The V gene is TRBV3-1 (or the pseudogene TRBV3-2), the J gene TRBJ2-1; TRBD2 agrees at 12 bases. Germline V gene data show CDR1 as LGHDT and CDR2 as YNNKEL (reference sequence). V trimming: 7 bases; J trimming: 12 bases; junction bases outside the gene matches: 13. The CDR3 is made up of 15 amino acids. This CDR3 is CASTHGLAGGGGQFF. CDR3 DNA sequence: TGTGCCAGCACCCACGGGCTAGCGGGGGGGGGCGGGCAGTTCTTC.

The chain joins TRBV11-2 to TRBJ2-3; unclear D gene. Looked up from germline, CDR1 is SGHAT and CDR2 is FQNNGV. The V end lost 3 bases, the J end lost 3 bases, and 4 bases lay between the germline ends. The CDR3 runs 12 residues. CDR3 nucleotide sequence: TGTGCCAGCAGCTTCAGGACAGATACGCAGTATTTT. This encodes CASSFRTDTQYF.